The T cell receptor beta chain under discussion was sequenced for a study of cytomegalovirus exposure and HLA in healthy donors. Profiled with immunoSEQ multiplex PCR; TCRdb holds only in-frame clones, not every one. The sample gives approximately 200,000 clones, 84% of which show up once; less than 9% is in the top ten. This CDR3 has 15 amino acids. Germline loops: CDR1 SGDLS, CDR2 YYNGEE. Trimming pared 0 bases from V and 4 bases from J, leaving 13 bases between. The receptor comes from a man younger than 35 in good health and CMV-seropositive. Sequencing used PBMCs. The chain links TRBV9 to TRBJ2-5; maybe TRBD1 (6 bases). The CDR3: CASSVDPDSRETQYF. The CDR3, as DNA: TGTGCCAGCAGCGTAGACCCGGACAGCAGAGAGACCCAGTACTTC.